This entry concerns a single TCR beta chain. Its antigen is unidentified. 13 Jbeta primers and 60 Vbeta primers were used for the PCR. Repertoires were generated with immunoSEQ multiplex PCR, while TCRdb's copy carries only in-frame clones and drops some. The sample records 80,000 or so clones, more than 55% being singletons. This record comes from a study of cytomegalovirus exposure and HLA in healthy donors. Points from the study as a whole: As was reported, the HLA-A and HLA-B alleles of most subjects were accurately predicted from TCR beta sequences.

J lost 5 bases, V lost 7 bases, and 7 bases had no gene match. Germline CDR1 reads SGHTA; CDR2 reads FQGNSA. The CDR3 loop spans 13 amino acids. The sample consisted of PBMCs. The receptor was isolated from a man between 60 and 70 years old in good health and CMV-seropositive. The V and J genes are TRBV7-2 and TRBJ1-1; 7 nucleotides line up with TRBD1. This chain's CDR3 is CASTPYRGTEAFF. CDR3 DNA: TGTGCCAGCACCCCCTACAGGGGTACTGAAGCTTTCTTT.